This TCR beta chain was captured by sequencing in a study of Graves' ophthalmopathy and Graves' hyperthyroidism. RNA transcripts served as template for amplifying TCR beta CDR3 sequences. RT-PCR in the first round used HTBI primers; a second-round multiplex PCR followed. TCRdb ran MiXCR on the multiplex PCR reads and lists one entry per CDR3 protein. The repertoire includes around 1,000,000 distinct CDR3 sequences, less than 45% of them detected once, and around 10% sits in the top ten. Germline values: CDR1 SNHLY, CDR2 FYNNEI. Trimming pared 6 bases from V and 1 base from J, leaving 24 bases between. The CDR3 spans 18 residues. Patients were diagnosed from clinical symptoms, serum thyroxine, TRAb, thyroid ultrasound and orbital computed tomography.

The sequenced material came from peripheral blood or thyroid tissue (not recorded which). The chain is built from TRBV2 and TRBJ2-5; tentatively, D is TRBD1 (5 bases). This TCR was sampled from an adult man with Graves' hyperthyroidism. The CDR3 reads CASRETASVFSPQETQYF. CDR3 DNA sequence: TGTGCCAGCAGAGAGACAGCCTCGGTCTTTAGCCCCCAAGAGACCCAGTACTTC.